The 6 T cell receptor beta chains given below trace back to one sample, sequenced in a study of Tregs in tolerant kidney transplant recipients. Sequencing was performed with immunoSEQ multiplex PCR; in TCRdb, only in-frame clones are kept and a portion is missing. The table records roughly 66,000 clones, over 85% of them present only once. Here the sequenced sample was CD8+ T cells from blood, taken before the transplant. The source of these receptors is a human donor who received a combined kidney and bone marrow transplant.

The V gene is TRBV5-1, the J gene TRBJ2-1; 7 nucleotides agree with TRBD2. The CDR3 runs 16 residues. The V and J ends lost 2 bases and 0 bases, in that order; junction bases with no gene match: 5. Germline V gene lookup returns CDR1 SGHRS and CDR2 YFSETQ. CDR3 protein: CASSFYGGSSYNEQFF. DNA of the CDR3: TGCGCCAGCAGCTTCTACGGGGGGAGCTCCTACAATGAGCAGTTCTTC.

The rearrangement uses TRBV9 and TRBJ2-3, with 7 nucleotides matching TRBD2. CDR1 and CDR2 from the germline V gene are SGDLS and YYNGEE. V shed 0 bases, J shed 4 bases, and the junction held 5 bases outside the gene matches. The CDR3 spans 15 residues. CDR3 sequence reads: CASSVAETSSDTQYF. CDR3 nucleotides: TGTGCCAGCAGCGTAGCTGAGACTAGCTCAGATACGCAGTATTTT.

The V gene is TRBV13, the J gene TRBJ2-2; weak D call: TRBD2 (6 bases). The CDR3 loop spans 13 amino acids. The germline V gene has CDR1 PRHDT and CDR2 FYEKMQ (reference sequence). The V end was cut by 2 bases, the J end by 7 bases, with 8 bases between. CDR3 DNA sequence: TGTGCCAGCAGCTTATGGGGGGACGGGGAGCTGTTTTTT. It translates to CASSLWGDGELFF.

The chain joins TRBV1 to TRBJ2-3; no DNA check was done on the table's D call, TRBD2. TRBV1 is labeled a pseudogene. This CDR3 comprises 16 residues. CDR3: CTSSQLTSGSTDTQYF. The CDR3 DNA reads TGCACCAGCAGCCAGTTGACTAGCGGTAGCACAGATACGCAGTATTTT.

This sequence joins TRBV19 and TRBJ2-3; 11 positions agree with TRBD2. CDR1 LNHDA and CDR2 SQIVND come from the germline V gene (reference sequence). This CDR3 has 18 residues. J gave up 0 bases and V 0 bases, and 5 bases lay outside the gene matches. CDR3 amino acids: CASSIELAGALSTDTQYF. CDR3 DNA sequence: TGTGCCAGTAGTATAGAACTAGCGGGGGCCCTTAGCACAGATACGCAGTATTTT.

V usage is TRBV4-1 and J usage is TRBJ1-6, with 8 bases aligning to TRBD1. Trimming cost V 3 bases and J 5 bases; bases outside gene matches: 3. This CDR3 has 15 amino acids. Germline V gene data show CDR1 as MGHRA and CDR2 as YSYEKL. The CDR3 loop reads CASSQGQADNSPLHF. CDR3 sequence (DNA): TGCGCCAGCAGCCAGGGACAGGCAGATAATTCACCCCTCCACTTT.